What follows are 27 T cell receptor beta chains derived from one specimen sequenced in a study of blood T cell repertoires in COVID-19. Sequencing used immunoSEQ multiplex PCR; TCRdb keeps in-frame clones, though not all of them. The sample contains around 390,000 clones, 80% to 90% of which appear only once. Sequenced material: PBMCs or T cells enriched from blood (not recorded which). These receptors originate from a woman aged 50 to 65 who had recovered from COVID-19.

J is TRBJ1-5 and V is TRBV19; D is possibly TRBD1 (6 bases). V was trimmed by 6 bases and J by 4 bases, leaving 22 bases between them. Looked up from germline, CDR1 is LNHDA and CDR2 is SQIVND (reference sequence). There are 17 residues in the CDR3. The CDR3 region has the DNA TGTGCCAGTAGACTCACCCCGCGGAGGACAGCGAATCAGCCCCAGCATTTT. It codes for CASRLTPRRTANQPQHF.

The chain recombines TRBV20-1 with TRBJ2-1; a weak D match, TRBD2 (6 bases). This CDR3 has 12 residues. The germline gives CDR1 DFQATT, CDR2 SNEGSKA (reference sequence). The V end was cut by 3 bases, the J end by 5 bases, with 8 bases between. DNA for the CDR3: TGCAGTGCTAGTGGCGGGGACAATGAGCAGTTCTTC. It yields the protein CSASGGDNEQFF.

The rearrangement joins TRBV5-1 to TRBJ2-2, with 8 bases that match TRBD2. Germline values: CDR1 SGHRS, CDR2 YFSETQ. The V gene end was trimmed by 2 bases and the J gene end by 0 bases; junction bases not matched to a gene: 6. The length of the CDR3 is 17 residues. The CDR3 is CASSFPPGLANTGELFF. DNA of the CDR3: TGCGCCAGCAGCTTCCCTCCGGGACTAGCGAACACCGGGGAGCTGTTTTTT.

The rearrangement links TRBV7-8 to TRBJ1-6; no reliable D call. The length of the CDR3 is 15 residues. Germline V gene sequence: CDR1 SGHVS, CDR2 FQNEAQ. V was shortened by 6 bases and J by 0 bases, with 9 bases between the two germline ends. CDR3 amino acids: CASRVESSYNSPLHF. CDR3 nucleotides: TGTGCCAGCAGAGTGGAGAGCTCCTATAATTCACCCCTCCACTTT.

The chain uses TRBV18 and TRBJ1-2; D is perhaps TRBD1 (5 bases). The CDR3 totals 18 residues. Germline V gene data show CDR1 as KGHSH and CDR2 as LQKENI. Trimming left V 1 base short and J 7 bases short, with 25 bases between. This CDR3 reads CASSPQGKGAAHFSGYTF. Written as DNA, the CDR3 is TGTGCCAGCTCACCACAGGGGAAAGGGGCGGCCCATTTTTCTGGCTACACCTTC. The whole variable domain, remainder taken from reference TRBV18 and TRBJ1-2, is NAGVMQNPRHLVRRRGQEARLRCSPMKGHSHVYWYRQLPEEGLKFMVYLQKENIIDESGMPKERFSAEFPKEGPSILRIQQVVRGDSAAYFCASSPQGKGAAHFSGYTFGSGTRLTVV.

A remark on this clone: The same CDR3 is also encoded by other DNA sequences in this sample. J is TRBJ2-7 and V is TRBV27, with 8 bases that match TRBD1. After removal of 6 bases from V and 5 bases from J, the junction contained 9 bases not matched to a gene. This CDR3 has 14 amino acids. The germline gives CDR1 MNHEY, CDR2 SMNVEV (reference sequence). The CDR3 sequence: CASSRRQGLDEQYF. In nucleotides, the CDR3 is TGTGCCAGCAGCCGTAGACAGGGGTTAGACGAGCAGTACTTC.

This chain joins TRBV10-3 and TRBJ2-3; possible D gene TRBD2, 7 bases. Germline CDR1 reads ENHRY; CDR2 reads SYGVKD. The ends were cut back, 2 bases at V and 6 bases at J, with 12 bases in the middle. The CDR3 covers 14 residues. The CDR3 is CAISEGGAPDTQYF. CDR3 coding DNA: TGTGCCATCAGTGAGGGGGGGGCCCCGGATACGCAGTATTTT.

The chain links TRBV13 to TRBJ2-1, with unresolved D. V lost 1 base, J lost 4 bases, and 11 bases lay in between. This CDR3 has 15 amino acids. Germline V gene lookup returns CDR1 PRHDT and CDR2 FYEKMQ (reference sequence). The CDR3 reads CASSLDSRIYNEQFF. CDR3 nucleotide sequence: TGTGCCAGCAGCTTAGACAGCCGCATTTACAATGAGCAGTTCTTC. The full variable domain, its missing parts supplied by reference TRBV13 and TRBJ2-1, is AAGVIQSPRHLIKEKRETATLKCYPIPRHDTVYWYQQGPGQDPQFLISFYEKMQSDKGSIPDRFSAQQFSDYHSELNMSSLELGDSALYFCASSLDSRIYNEQFFGPGTRLTVL.

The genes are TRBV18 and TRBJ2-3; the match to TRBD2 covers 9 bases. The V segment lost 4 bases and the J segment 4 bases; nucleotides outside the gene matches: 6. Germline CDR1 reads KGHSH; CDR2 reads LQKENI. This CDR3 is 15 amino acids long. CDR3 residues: CASSRNGGGADTQYF. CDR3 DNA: TGTGCCAGCTCACGAAATGGCGGGGGGGCAGATACGCAGTATTTT.

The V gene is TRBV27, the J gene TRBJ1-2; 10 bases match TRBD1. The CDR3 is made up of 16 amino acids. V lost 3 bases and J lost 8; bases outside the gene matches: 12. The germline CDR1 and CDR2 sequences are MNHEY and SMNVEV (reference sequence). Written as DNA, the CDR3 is TGTGCCAGCAGTTTTTTCGGGACAGGGGTTTCGGGCGGCTACACCTTC. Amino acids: CASSFFGTGVSGGYTF.

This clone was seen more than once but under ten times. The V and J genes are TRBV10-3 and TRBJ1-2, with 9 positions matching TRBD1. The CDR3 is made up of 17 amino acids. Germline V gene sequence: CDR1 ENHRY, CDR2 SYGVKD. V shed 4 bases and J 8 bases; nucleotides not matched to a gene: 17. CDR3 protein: CAISGSGTGPSLLGYTF. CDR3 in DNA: TGTGCCATCAGTGGCTCCGGGACAGGGCCCTCCCTATTAGGCTACACCTTC.

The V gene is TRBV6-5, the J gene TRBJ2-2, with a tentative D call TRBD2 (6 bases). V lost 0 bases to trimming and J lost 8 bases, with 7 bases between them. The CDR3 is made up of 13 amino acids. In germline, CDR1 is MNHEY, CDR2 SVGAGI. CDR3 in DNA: TGTGCCAGCAGTTACTCGCTAGCGGGGGAGCTGTTTTTT. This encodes CASSYSLAGELFF.

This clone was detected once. CDR3 sequence (DNA): TGTGCCAGCAGCTTTAGTTCACCCCTCCACTTT. Residues: CASSFSSPLHF. This chain uses TRBV7-8 with TRBJ1-6; D unresolved. Between the trimmed V and J ends, which lost 3 bases and 9 bases, there was a span of 3 bases. The CDR3 totals 11 residues. Germline V CDR1 and CDR2: SGHVS, FQNEAQ.

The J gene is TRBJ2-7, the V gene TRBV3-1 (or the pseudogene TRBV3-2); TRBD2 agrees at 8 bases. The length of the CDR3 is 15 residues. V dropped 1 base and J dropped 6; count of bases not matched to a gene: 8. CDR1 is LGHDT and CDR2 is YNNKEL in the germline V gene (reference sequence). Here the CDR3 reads CASSQVISGVSEQYF. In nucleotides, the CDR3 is TGTGCCAGCAGCCAAGTGATTAGCGGGGTGAGCGAGCAGTACTTC.

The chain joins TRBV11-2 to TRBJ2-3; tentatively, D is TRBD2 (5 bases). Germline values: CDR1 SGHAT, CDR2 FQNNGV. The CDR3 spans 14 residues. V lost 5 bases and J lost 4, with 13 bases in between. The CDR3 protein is CASSGGWAADTQYF. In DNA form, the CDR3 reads TGTGCCAGCAGCGGCGGGTGGGCGGCAGATACGCAGTATTTT.

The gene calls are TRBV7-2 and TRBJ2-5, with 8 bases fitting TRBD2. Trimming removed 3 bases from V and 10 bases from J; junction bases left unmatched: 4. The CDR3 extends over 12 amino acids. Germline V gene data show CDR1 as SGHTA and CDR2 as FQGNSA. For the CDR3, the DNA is TGTGCCAGCAGCTTGGACGGGGGGGGCCAGTACTTC. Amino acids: CASSLDGGGQYF.

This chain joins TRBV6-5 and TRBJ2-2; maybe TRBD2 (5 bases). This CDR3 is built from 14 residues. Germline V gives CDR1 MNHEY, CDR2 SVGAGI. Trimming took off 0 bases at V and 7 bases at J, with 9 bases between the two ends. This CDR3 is CASSYSSGIGELFF. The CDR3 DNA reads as TGTGCCAGCAGTTACTCGTCCGGGATCGGGGAGCTGTTTTTT.

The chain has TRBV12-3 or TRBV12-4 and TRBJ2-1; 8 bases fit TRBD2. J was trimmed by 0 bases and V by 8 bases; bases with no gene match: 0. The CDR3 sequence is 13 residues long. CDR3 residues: CASGTSSYNEQFF. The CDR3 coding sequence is TGTGCCAGCGGGACTAGCTCCTACAATGAGCAGTTCTTC.

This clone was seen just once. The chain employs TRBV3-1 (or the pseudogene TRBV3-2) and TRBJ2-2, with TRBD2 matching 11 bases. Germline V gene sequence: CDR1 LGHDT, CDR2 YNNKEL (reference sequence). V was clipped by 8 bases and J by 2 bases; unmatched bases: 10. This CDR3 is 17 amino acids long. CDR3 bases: TGTGCCAGCTCTCTCTTTAGCGGGGGGGAAAACACCGGGGAGCTGTTTTTT. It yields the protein CASSLFSGGENTGELFF.

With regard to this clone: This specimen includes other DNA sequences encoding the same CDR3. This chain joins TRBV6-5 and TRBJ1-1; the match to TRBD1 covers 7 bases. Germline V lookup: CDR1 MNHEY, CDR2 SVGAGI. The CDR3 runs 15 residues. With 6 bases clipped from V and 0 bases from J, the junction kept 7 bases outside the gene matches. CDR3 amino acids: CASSQSGTVNTEAFF. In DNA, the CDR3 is TGTGCCAGCAGCCAGTCCGGGACAGTGAACACTGAAGCTTTCTTT.

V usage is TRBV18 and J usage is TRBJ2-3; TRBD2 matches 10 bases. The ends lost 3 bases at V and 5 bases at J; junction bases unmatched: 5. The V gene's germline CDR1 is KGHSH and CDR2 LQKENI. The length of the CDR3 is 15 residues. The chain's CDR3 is CASSPQRGGQDTQYF. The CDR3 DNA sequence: TGTGCCAGCTCACCTCAGCGGGGGGGCCAAGATACGCAGTATTTT. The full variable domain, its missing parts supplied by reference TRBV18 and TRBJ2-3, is NAGVMQNPRHLVRRRGQEARLRCSPMKGHSHVYWYRQLPEEGLKFMVYLQKENIIDESGMPKERFSAEFPKEGPSILRIQQVVRGDSAAYFCASSPQRGGQDTQYFGPGTRLTVL.

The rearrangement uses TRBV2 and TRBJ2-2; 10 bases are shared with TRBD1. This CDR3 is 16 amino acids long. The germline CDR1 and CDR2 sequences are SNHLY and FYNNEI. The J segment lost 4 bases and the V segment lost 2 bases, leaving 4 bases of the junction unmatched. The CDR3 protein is CASSEPGTGVTGELFF. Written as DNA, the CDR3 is TGTGCCAGCAGTGAACCCGGGACAGGGGTCACCGGGGAGCTGTTTTTT.

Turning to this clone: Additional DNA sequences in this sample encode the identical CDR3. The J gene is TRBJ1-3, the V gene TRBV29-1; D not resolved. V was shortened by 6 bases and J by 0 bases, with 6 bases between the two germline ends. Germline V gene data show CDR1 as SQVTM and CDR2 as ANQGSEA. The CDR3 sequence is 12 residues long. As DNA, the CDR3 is TGCAGCGTCAGGATCTCTGGAAACACCATATATTTT. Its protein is CSVRISGNTIYF. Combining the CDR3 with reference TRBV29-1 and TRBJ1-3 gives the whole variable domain SAVISQKPSRDICQRGTSLTIQCQVDSQVTMMFWYRQQPGQSLTLIATANQGSEATYESGFVIDKFPISRPNLTFSTLTVSNMSPEDSSIYLCSVRISGNTIYFGEGSWLTVV.

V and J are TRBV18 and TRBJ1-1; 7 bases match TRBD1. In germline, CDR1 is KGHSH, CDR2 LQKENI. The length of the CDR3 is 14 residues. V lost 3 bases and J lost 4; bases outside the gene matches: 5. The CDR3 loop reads CASSPAGTATEAFF. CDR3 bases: TGTGCCAGCTCACCGGCTGGGACAGCCACTGAAGCTTTCTTT.

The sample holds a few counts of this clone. CDR3 in amino acids: CASSLGGDRPLVLTF. DNA for the CDR3: TGTGCCAGCAGCTTAGGGGGGGACAGGCCTCTCGTCCTGACTTTC. This sequence joins TRBV7-2 and TRBJ2-6, with TRBD1 matching 8 bases. This CDR3 spans 15 amino acids. J gave up 12 bases and V 1 base, and 8 bases lay outside the gene matches. Germline V gives CDR1 SGHTA, CDR2 FQGNSA.

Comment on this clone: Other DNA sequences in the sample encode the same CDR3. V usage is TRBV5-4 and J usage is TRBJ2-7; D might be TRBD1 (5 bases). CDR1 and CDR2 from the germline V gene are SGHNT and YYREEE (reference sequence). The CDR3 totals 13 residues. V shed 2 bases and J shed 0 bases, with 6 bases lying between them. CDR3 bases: TGTGCCAGCAGCTTTCAGGGCTCCTACGAGCAGTACTTC. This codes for CASSFQGSYEQYF.

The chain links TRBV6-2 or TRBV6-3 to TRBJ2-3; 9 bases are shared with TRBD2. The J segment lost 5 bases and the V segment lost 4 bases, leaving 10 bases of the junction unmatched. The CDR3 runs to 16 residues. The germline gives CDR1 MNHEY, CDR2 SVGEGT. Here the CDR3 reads CASSSIVAGAGDTQYF. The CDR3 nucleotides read TGTGCCAGCAGTTCGATCGTAGCGGGGGCTGGAGATACGCAGTATTTT.